This T cell receptor (beta chain) emerged from a study of T cells in Graves' hyperthyroidism and ophthalmopathy. From RNA transcripts, TCR beta CDR3 regions were amplified. Researchers ran a first-round RT-PCR on the TCR CDR3 using the HTBI primer set. TCRdb re-derived calls from the multiplex PCR reads in MiXCR, one entry per CDR3 protein. Here the sample spans about 560,000 distinct CDR3 sequences, 15% to 20% being singletons. Looked up from germline, CDR1 is MNHEY and CDR2 is SVGEGT. With V trimmed by 6 bases and J by 0 bases, 6 bases remained unmatched. The CDR3 is 16 amino acids. Ten or more counts support this clonotype.

J is TRBJ2-2 and V is TRBV6-2 or TRBV6-3; 8 bases fit TRBD1. Specimen: blood. This clonotype was obtained from a woman aged 18 to 35 with Graves' hyperthyroidism. The CDR3 reads CASRRPGGANTGELFF. The CDR3 DNA reads as TGTGCCAGCAGGCGTCCAGGGGGCGCGAACACCGGGGAGCTGTTTTTT.